This TCR beta chain was captured by sequencing in a study of control samples from healthy donors and cancer patients. Produced via immunoSEQ multiplex PCR; TCRdb's table is partial and in-frame only. The sample contains some 120,000 clones, under 95% of which appear only once. Sequencing was done on a sample of blood. This clonotype was sampled from a man between 18 and 29 years old in good health.

The CDR3 loop is CASSVRGAVDNSPLHF. In DNA, the CDR3 is TGTGCCAGCAGCGTGAGGGGGGCGGTTGATAATTCACCCCTCCACTTT. The V call is TRBV13, the J call TRBJ1-6; TRBD1 might be the D (6 bases). CDR1 and CDR2 (germline): PRHDT, FYEKMQ (reference sequence). The V end was cut by 5 bases, the J end by 5 bases, with 16 bases between. There are 16 residues in the CDR3.